The 18 T cell receptor beta chains listed next were all sequenced from one sample in a study of blood T cells in healthy people across ages. Alongside a J-beta primer mix, a sample-barcoded 5' primer served in a second PCR lasting about 7 to 11 cycles. A single record per CDR3 protein comes from TCRdb applying MiXCR to the 5' RACE reads. The sample records about 1,000,000 distinct CDR3 sequences, around 43% being singletons. Sequencing was performed on blood. These receptors came from a woman in her sixties in good health.

This clonotype came up a few times. Written as DNA, the CDR3 is TGCAGCGTTGAATTTTGGGGGGGCAAAAACATTCAGTACTTC. This translates into CSVEFWGGKNIQYF. The gene calls are TRBV29-1 and TRBJ2-4; 7 positions agree with TRBD2. The CDR3 is 14 residues long. Germline-derived CDR1 and CDR2 are SQVTM and ANQGSEA. V dropped 2 bases and J dropped 3; count of bases not matched to a gene: 4.

This clonotype was detected once. This rearrangement joins TRBV20-1 to TRBJ2-5; D is uncertain. Germline values: CDR1 DFQATT, CDR2 SNEGSKA (reference sequence). The CDR3 consists of 11 residues. V lost 2 bases and J lost 11, with 12 bases in between. In DNA, the CDR3 is TGCAGTGCTAGACTATCCAATGAGCAGTACTTC. This translates into CSARLSNEQYF.

The rearrangement uses TRBV7-2 and TRBJ1-2, with 8 bases aligning to TRBD1. This CDR3 region has 16 residues. Looked up from germline, CDR1 is SGHTA and CDR2 is FQGNSA. J lost 3 bases, V lost 2 bases, and 8 bases had no gene match. This CDR3 reads CASSLSSGGRDYGYTF. In DNA form, the CDR3 reads TGTGCCAGCAGCTTATCGTCAGGGGGCCGTGACTATGGCTACACCTTC.

The V call is TRBV15, the J call TRBJ2-1; tentative D call: TRBD2 (6 bases). Trimming removed 6 bases from V and 7 bases from J, with 19 bases in between. CDR1 and CDR2 (germline): LNHNV, YYDKDF (reference sequence). CDR3 length: 15 amino acids. The CDR3 loop reads CATRSPTRRGNEQFF. The CDR3 region has the DNA TGTGCCACCAGATCCCCCACGAGGAGGGGTAATGAGCAGTTCTTC.

The V call is TRBV27, the J call TRBJ2-3, with 7 positions matching TRBD2. CDR1 and CDR2 (germline): MNHEY, SMNVEV (reference sequence). The length of the CDR3 is 15 residues. Trimming at V came to 3 bases and at J to 4 bases, leaving 7 bases not matched to a gene. CDR3 sequence reads: CASSFGGSKSDTQYF. The CDR3 nucleotides are TGTGCCAGCAGTTTTGGCGGGAGTAAATCAGATACGCAGTATTTT.

The chain carries TRBV3-1 and TRBJ2-1; D possibly corresponds to TRBD1 (5 bases). With 8 bases removed from V and 5 bases from J, the gap between germline ends came to 13 bases. Germline V gives CDR1 LGHDT, CDR2 YNNKEL (reference sequence). This CDR3 is 13 amino acids long. The CDR3 reads CASVGQGHNEQFF. In DNA, the CDR3 is TGTGCCAGCGTGGGGCAGGGTCACAATGAGCAGTTCTTC.

The table lists this clonotype with a few counts. The rearrangement joins TRBV20-1 to TRBJ2-5, with 12 positions matching TRBD1. V shed 5 bases and J 3 bases; nucleotides not matched to a gene: 19. CDR1 is DFQATT, CDR2 SNEGSKA, per germline (reference sequence). The CDR3 is 19 residues long. DNA of the CDR3: TGCAGTGCTTCCGGGACAGGGGGCGCGAAGCGTACTAGCGAAGAGACCCAGTACTTC. It codes for CSASGTGGAKRTSEETQYF.

The J gene is TRBJ2-7, the V gene TRBV11-2; 9 nucleotides line up with TRBD2. The germline CDR1 and CDR2 sequences are SGHAT and FQNNGV. The CDR3 is 16 amino acids. J was trimmed by 6 bases and V by 1 base; bases with no gene match: 10. Here the CDR3 DNA reads TGTGCCAGCAGCTTAGTTTCCCGACTAGCGGCAGGCGAGCAGTACTTC. Protein product: CASSLVSRLAAGEQYF.

The rearrangement uses TRBV7-9 and TRBJ2-5; D may correspond to TRBD1 or TRBD2 (5 bases each). Trimming stripped 5 bases from V and 5 bases from J, with 18 bases between. CDR1 is SEHNR and CDR2 is FQNEAQ in the germline V gene (reference sequence). The CDR3 loop spans 15 amino acids. The CDR3 spells CASSPSEGITETQYF. The CDR3 region has the DNA TGTGCCAGCAGCCCCAGCGAGGGGATCACGGAGACCCAGTACTTC.

The CDR3 region is CATSRDLTSGRNEQFF. The CDR3 DNA follows: TGTGCCACCAGCAGAGATCTTACTAGCGGGAGAAATGAGCAGTTCTTC. The gene calls are TRBV15 and TRBJ2-1, with 11 bases fitting TRBD2. The CDR3 is 16 residues long. With 0 bases clipped from V and 7 bases from J, the junction kept 5 bases outside the gene matches. Germline CDR1 is LNHNV and CDR2 is YYDKDF (reference sequence).

This clonotype occurred a few times. The rearrangement links TRBV7-3 to TRBJ2-1; unclear D gene. V lost 5 bases, J lost 4 bases, and 18 bases lay in between. CDR1 is SGHTA, CDR2 FQGTGA, per germline. The CDR3 has 16 residues. The chain's CDR3 is CASSNLGHSRYNEQFF. The CDR3 DNA reads as TGTGCCAGCAGCAACCTAGGGCATTCGCGGTACAATGAGCAGTTCTTC.

This clonotype was recorded only once. The gene calls are TRBV14 and TRBJ2-3; 12 nucleotides match TRBD2. Trimming took 4 bases from V and 0 from J; bases not matched to a gene: 20. Germline lookup yields CDR1 SGHDN and CDR2 FVKESK. CDR3 length: 22 amino acids. CDR3 in amino acids: CASSLHHKVSSGRGSSTDTQYF. CDR3 nucleotide sequence: TGTGCCAGCAGCCTACATCACAAGGTCTCTAGCGGGAGGGGTTCTAGCACAGATACGCAGTATTTT.

Worth noting for this clonotype: The junction departs from germline at one end; a sequencing error may be responsible. The chain employs TRBV20-1 and TRBJ2-1, with TRBD2 matching over 11 bases. Per the germline V gene, CDR1 is DFQATT and CDR2 is SNEGSKA (reference sequence). The CDR3 covers 19 residues. CDR3 sequence (DNA): TGCAGTGCTGGAGATAATAGATCGCTAGCGGGAGGCCTTAGGAATGAGCAGTTCTTC. Translation: CSAGDNRSLAGGLRNEQFF.

This clonotype has a count of ten or more. The chain employs TRBV10-2 and TRBJ2-5; 9 nucleotides align to TRBD2. CDR3 size: 13 residues. Trimming cost V 6 bases and J 1 base; bases outside gene matches: 0. CDR1 and CDR2 (germline): WSHSY, SAAADI. The CDR3 sequence is CASRTSGQETQYF. CDR3 DNA: TGCGCCAGCAGGACTAGCGGCCAAGAGACCCAGTACTTC.

The CDR3 sequence: CASSVETSDQETQYF. CDR3 in DNA: TGTGCCAGCAGCGTAGAGACTAGCGATCAAGAGACCCAGTACTTC. This sequence joins TRBV9 and TRBJ2-5; 8 bases line up with TRBD2. Germline trimming cut 0 bases from V and 2 bases from J; bases unmatched to any gene: 3. Germline V gene data show CDR1 as SGDLS and CDR2 as YYNGEE. The CDR3 contains 15 residues.

This clonotype appeared a few times. This chain joins TRBV27 and TRBJ2-5, with no clear D. Germline V gives CDR1 MNHEY, CDR2 SMNVEV (reference sequence). Trimming pared 6 bases from V and 1 base from J, leaving 15 bases between. The CDR3 covers 15 residues. The CDR3 loop reads CASSPATGFQETQYF. DNA for the CDR3: TGTGCCAGCAGCCCCGCGACTGGATTCCAAGAGACCCAGTACTTC.

The chain combines TRBV2 with TRBJ2-1; 8 bases align to TRBD1. CDR3 length: 15 amino acids. The J segment lost 7 bases and the V segment lost 2 bases, leaving 7 bases of the junction unmatched. CDR1 and CDR2 from the germline V gene are SNHLY and FYNNEI. DNA for the CDR3: TGTGCCAGCAGTGAACAGGGGGCCAGAGGGAATGAGCAGTTCTTC. Translated, it gives CASSEQGARGNEQFF.

The V gene is TRBV6-5, the J gene TRBJ2-4; D is uncertain. The end of the DNA fits TRBJ2-5 better, so the J call may be wrong. CDR1 and CDR2 (germline): MNHEY, SVGAGI. The CDR3 is made up of 13 amino acids. In nucleotides, the CDR3 is TGTGCCAGCAGATACGCCTTTAGAGAGACCCAGTACTTC. It specifies CASRYAFRETQYF.